These 19 T cell receptor beta chains originate from one sample sequenced in a study of beta chain features in type 1 diabetes. Expressed TCRB transcripts were sequenced because the entire RNA isolate underwent reverse transcription. The assay was immunoSEQ multiplex PCR, and TCRdb's table has in-frame clones only and misses some. The table lists 120,000 to 150,000 clones, around 51% of them singletons. Material for sequencing was Tregs from blood. All receptors come from a man aged 18 to 35 in good health.

The rearrangement joins TRBV7-8 to TRBJ1-2; 12 bases fit TRBD1. After removal of 8 bases from V and 8 bases from J, the junction contained 15 bases not matched to a gene. The CDR3 is made up of 16 amino acids. The V gene's germline CDR1 is SGHVS and CDR2 FQNEAQ. CDR3 sequence (DNA): TGTGCCAGCTTACCGCGTCCGGGACAGGGGGCGGTCGGCTACACCTTC. Translation gives CASLPRPGQGAVGYTF.

This chain connects TRBV7-2 to TRBJ2-2, with D perhaps matching TRBD2 (6 bases). Germline lookup yields CDR1 SGHTA and CDR2 FQGNSA. The length of the CDR3 is 17 residues. The V gene lost 1 base and the J gene lost 0 bases, with 12 bases spanning the gap. The CDR3 nucleotides are TGTGCCAGCAGCTTAGTTGCGGGATACGCGAACACCGGGGAGCTGTTTTTT. Encoded protein: CASSLVAGYANTGELFF.

The sample holds a few counts of this clone. The chain links TRBV4-2 to TRBJ2-2; the match to TRBD2 covers 8 bases. The CDR3 loop spans 14 amino acids. J lost 7 bases, V lost 0 bases, and 1 base had no gene match. The germline V gene has CDR1 LGHNA and CDR2 YNFKEQ. The CDR3 is CASSQEGLDGELFF. CDR3 sequence (DNA): TGTGCCAGCAGCCAAGAGGGACTAGACGGGGAGCTGTTTTTT.

The genes are TRBV2 and TRBJ1-1, with 7 positions matching TRBD1. In germline, CDR1 is SNHLY, CDR2 FYNNEI. The CDR3 runs 13 residues. Trimming removed 2 bases from V and 4 bases from J; junction bases left unmatched: 1. In nucleotides, the CDR3 is TGTGCCAGCAGTGAACAGGGGGGCACTGAAGCTTTCTTT. Amino acid sequence: CASSEQGGTEAFF.

In this sample, this clone turned up a few times. In nucleotides, the CDR3 is TGTGCTAGTTCCCCGTCATGGGAGACTGAAGCTTTCTTT. It is translated as CASSPSWETEAFF. The chain employs TRBV12-5 and TRBJ1-1; D is unclear. The ends were cut back, 8 bases at V and 5 bases at J, with 15 bases in the middle. The V gene's germline CDR1 is LGHNT and CDR2 FRNRAP. The CDR3 is made up of 13 amino acids.

CDR3 nucleotide sequence: TGCGCCAGCAGCTTCACAGGGTTTCGGGAGCTGTTTTTT. This codes for CASSFTGFRELFF. This sequence joins TRBV5-1 and TRBJ2-2, with a weak D call TRBD1 (6 bases). The CDR3 has 13 amino acids. V lost 2 bases, J lost 9 bases, and 11 bases lay in between. Germline values: CDR1 SGHRS, CDR2 YFSETQ. Combining the CDR3 with reference TRBV5-1 and TRBJ2-2 gives the whole variable domain KAGVTQTPRYLIKTRGQQVTLSCSPISGHRSVSWYQQTPGQGLQFLFEYFSETQRNKGNFPGRFSGRQFSNSRSEMNVSTLELGDSALYLCASSFTGFRELFFGEGSRLTVL.

The V gene is TRBV30, the J gene TRBJ2-2; the D gene is possibly TRBD1 (6 bases). The CDR3 contains 16 residues. Germline CDR1 GTSNPN, CDR2 SVGIG (reference sequence). Trimming pared 4 bases from V and 3 bases from J, leaving 18 bases between. CDR3 region: CAWKLQGLADTGELFF. CDR3 DNA: TGTGCCTGGAAATTACAGGGATTAGCCGACACCGGGGAGCTGTTTTTT.

The J gene is TRBJ2-5, the V gene TRBV28; D possibly corresponds to TRBD2 (6 bases). Trimming removed 3 bases from V and 2 bases from J, with 10 bases in between. Germline loops: CDR1 MDHEN, CDR2 SYDVKM. This CDR3 comprises 14 residues. The CDR3 region has the DNA TGTGCCAGCAGTTTCCCGGGGGAGCAAGAGACCCAGTACTTC. It yields the protein CASSFPGEQETQYF.

This chain uses TRBV5-1 with TRBJ2-5, with D perhaps TRBD1 (6 bases). Trimming shortened V by 5 bases and J by 5 bases, and 22 bases separated the two germline ends. CDR1 is SGHRS and CDR2 is YFSETQ in the germline V gene. The CDR3 consists of 16 residues. As DNA, the CDR3 is TGCGCCAGCAGGAGGAACAGGGAGAAGCTCCACGAGACCCAGTACTTC. Residues: CASRRNREKLHETQYF.

The V gene is TRBV7-2, the J gene TRBJ1-5, with TRBD1 as a possible D gene (6 bases). The CDR3 sequence is 15 residues long. V shed 1 base and J shed 6 bases, with 13 bases lying between them. The germline V gene encodes CDR1 SGHTA and CDR2 FQGNSA. The CDR3 DNA reads TGTGCCAGCAGCTTAGTCCAGGGGCTGGGTCAGCCCCAGCATTTT. Its translation is CASSLVQGLGQPQHF.

V and J are TRBV6-6 and TRBJ1-5; D might be TRBD1 (5 bases). Per germline, CDR1 MNHNY and CDR2 SVGAGI (reference sequence). V was clipped by 2 bases and J by 3 bases, with 8 bases between them. The CDR3 has 14 residues. CDR3 loop: CASSYGGDNQPQHF. CDR3 bases: TGTGCCAGCAGTTACGGGGGGGACAATCAGCCCCAGCATTTT.

This chain connects TRBV18 to TRBJ1-3; D is possibly TRBD1 (6 bases). With 2 bases removed from V and 0 bases from J, the gap between germline ends came to 14 bases. Germline V gene sequence: CDR1 KGHSH, CDR2 LQKENI. The CDR3 has 17 residues. The CDR3 DNA is TGTGCCAGCTCACCAGCTGTGGGGGCTATCTCTGGAAACACCATATATTTT. Amino acid sequence: CASSPAVGAISGNTIYF.

V gene TRBV5-1 combines with J gene TRBJ1-1; no definite D call. V was shortened by 4 bases and J by 0 bases, with 13 bases between the two germline ends. CDR3 length: 15 amino acids. Per the germline V gene, CDR1 is SGHRS and CDR2 is YFSETQ. CDR3 amino acids: CASSLLAVMNTEAFF. The DNA of the CDR3 is TGCGCCAGCAGCCTTTTGGCCGTAATGAACACTGAAGCTTTCTTT.

This clone was seen a handful of times. This chain joins TRBV28 and TRBJ2-7; the D gene is possibly TRBD2 (5 bases). The CDR3 sequence is 14 residues long. The V end lost 2 bases, the J end lost 6 bases, and 14 bases lay between the germline ends. From germline, CDR1 is MDHEN and CDR2 SYDVKM. The CDR3 here is CASSLVGKRFEQYF. The CDR3 DNA follows: TGTGCCAGCAGTTTAGTGGGGAAGCGGTTCGAGCAGTACTTC.

This clone showed up just once. The V and J genes are TRBV18 and TRBJ1-1; 7 positions match TRBD1. CDR1 is KGHSH, CDR2 LQKENI, per germline. V lost 2 bases and J lost 3; bases outside the gene matches: 6. The CDR3 runs 15 residues. DNA of the CDR3: TGTGCCAGCTCACCATTACAGGGGCTTGACACTGAAGCTTTCTTT. It codes for CASSPLQGLDTEAFF.

This chain links TRBV7-9 with TRBJ1-1; D is ambiguous. V was pared by 5 bases and J by 1 base, with 11 bases between. The CDR3 has 14 amino acids. Germline V CDR1 and CDR2: SEHNR, FQNEAQ (reference sequence). CDR3 amino acids: CASSLFGGNTEAFF. The CDR3 region has the DNA TGTGCCAGCAGCCTTTTTGGCGGGAACACTGAAGCTTTCTTT.

This clone came up many times. The V and J genes are TRBV7-2 and TRBJ2-4; 7 positions agree with TRBD1. Unmatched junction bases numbered 10, after V lost 7 bases and J lost 7 bases. CDR1 and CDR2 from the germline V gene are SGHTA and FQGNSA. The CDR3 sequence is 14 residues long. Written as DNA, the CDR3 is TGTGCCAGCACCTCGACAGGGAGAAGCAACATTCAGTACTTC. Its protein product is CASTSTGRSNIQYF.

The rearrangement joins TRBV30 to TRBJ2-7; tentative D call: TRBD1 (5 bases). Deletions cut 0 bases from V and 5 bases from J, with 8 bases between. This CDR3 has 12 residues. Germline CDR1 reads GTSNPN; CDR2 reads SVGIG (reference sequence). CDR3 loop: CAWSVMGHEQYF. The CDR3 nucleotides are TGTGCCTGGAGTGTAATGGGGCACGAGCAGTACTTC. Full variable domain (missing parts from reference TRBV30 and TRBJ2-7): SQTIHQWPATLVQPVGSPLSLECTVEGTSNPNLYWYRQAAGRGLQLLFYSVGIGQISSEVPQNLSASRPQDRQFILSSKKLLLSDSGFYLCAWSVMGHEQYFGPGTRLTVT.

This clone was detected only a few times. This chain connects TRBV10-3 to TRBJ1-1, with 7 bases fitting TRBD1. The CDR3 consists of 14 residues. The V and J ends lost 7 bases and 1 base, in that order; junction bases with no gene match: 6. Germline V gives CDR1 ENHRY, CDR2 SYGVKD. The CDR3 loop reads CAIKGARTNTEAFF. For the CDR3, the DNA is TGTGCCATCAAGGGGGCAAGAACGAACACTGAAGCTTTCTTT.